The text below deals with one T cell receptor beta chain. This sample is drawn from a study of control samples from healthy donors and cancer patients. The repertoire was sequenced with immunoSEQ multiplex PCR; TCRdb's copy has only in-frame clones and lacks some. The sample gives some 120,000 clones, over 85% of which show up once; 3.6% is in the top ten. Trimming at V came to 4 bases and at J to 0 bases, leaving 15 bases not matched to a gene. The germline V gene has CDR1 SGHDN and CDR2 FVKESK. The CDR3 loop spans 20 amino acids. The origin of this receptor is a man in his thirties or forties in good health. The sample taken for sequencing was blood. The rearrangement uses TRBV14 and TRBJ1-6, with TRBD1 matching 7 bases. The CDR3 loop reads CASSLGPGQSFSSYNSPLHF. The DNA for the CDR3 is TGTGCCAGCAGCCTTGGACCGGGACAGTCATTTAGCTCCTATAATTCACCCCTCCACTTT.